The 22 T cell receptor beta chains in this list originate from one sample, sequenced in a study of control samples from healthy donors and cancer patients. Produced via immunoSEQ multiplex PCR; TCRdb's table is partial and in-frame only. The sample carries 84,000 or so clones, around 92% recorded once. Sequenced: blood. All receptors derive from a man younger than 40 in good health.

This chain joins TRBV30 and TRBJ1-5; D uncertain. The CDR3 runs to 13 residues. Germline lookup yields CDR1 GTSNPN and CDR2 SVGIG (reference sequence). V was shortened by 3 bases and J by 4 bases, with 10 bases between the two germline ends. For the CDR3, the DNA is TGTGCCTGGAGGTATTTGGGGAATCAGCCCCAGCATTTT. Protein sequence: CAWRYLGNQPQHF. Full variable domain (rest looked up from reference TRBV30 and TRBJ1-5): SQTIHQWPATLVQPVGSPLSLECTVEGTSNPNLYWYRQAAGRGLQLLFYSVGIGQISSEVPQNLSASRPQDRQFILSSKKLLLSDSGFYLCAWRYLGNQPQHFGDGTRLSIL.

The V call is TRBV5-6, the J call TRBJ2-3; no definite D call. Trimming shortened V by 2 bases and J by 0 bases, and 16 bases separated the two germline ends. Germline V lookup: CDR1 SGHDT, CDR2 YYEEEE. This CDR3 region has 17 residues. For the CDR3, the DNA is TGTGCCAGCAGCTTTCGTCAGGTACAAACTAGCACAGATACGCAGTATTTT. It specifies CASSFRQVQTSTDTQYF.

Here the CDR3 reads CASSELGGYEQYF. CDR3 DNA: TGCGCCAGCAGCGAATTGGGGGGTTACGAGCAGTACTTC. This chain uses TRBV5-1 with TRBJ2-7, with a tentative D call TRBD2 (6 bases). Germline lookup yields CDR1 SGHRS and CDR2 YFSETQ. This CDR3 region has 13 residues. Trimming took off 4 bases at V and 4 bases at J, with 12 bases between the two ends.

The V call is TRBV25-1, the J call TRBJ1-3, with TRBD1 as a possible D gene (5 bases). Germline V gene lookup returns CDR1 MGHDK and CDR2 SYGVNS. The CDR3 consists of 15 residues. V was pared by 1 base and J by 4 bases, with 11 bases between. CDR3 loop: CASSEFRGSGNTIYF. The CDR3 DNA sequence: TGTGCCAGCAGTGAATTCCGGGGGTCCGGAAACACCATATATTTT.

J is TRBJ2-2 and V is TRBV27; D possibly corresponds to TRBD2 (6 bases). CDR1 and CDR2 (germline): MNHEY, SMNVEV (reference sequence). CDR3 length: 14 amino acids. The V end lost 7 bases, the J end lost 4 bases, and 13 bases lay between the germline ends. CDR3 sequence (DNA): TGTGCCAGCATGTCGGGAGCAGCCACCGGGGAGCTGTTTTTT. This translates into CASMSGAATGELFF.

The chain has TRBV5-1 and TRBJ2-2; 8 bases line up with TRBD1. Trimming at V came to 9 bases and at J to 2 bases, leaving 12 bases not matched to a gene. Looked up from germline, CDR1 is SGHRS and CDR2 is YFSETQ. The CDR3 has 16 residues. The CDR3 region has the DNA TGCGCCACCATAAGACCGGGACAGGAAAACACCGGGGAGCTGTTTTTT. Translation gives CATIRPGQENTGELFF. Looking up the rest from reference TRBV5-1 and TRBJ2-2 gives the full variable domain: KAGVTQTPRYLIKTRGQQVTLSCSPISGHRSVSWYQQTPGQGLQFLFEYFSETQRNKGNFPGRFSGRQFSNSRSEMNVSTLELGDSALYLCATIRPGQENTGELFFGEGSRLTVL.

V and J are TRBV6-5 and TRBJ2-7; 7 nucleotides align to TRBD1. V lost 6 bases, J lost 0 bases, and 5 bases stayed unmatched. Germline assignment: CDR1 MNHEY and CDR2 SVGAGI. The CDR3 has 14 amino acids. Here the CDR3 DNA reads TGTGCCAGCAGGCGCCGGGACAGCTCCTACGAGCAGTACTTC. It yields the protein CASRRRDSSYEQYF.

This clone appeared once. The rearrangement uses TRBV20-1 and TRBJ2-1; TRBD2 matches at 8 bases. Germline CDR1 and CDR2: DFQATT and SNEGSKA (reference sequence). The CDR3 runs to 14 residues. Trimming at V came to 3 bases and at J to 9 bases, leaving 10 bases not matched to a gene. CDR3 sequence (DNA): TGCAGTGCTAGTGACCAGCGGGAGAGGACTGAGCAGTTCTTC. Encoded protein: CSASDQRERTEQFF.

This chain links TRBV9 with TRBJ2-5; 8 nucleotides match TRBD1. The CDR3 consists of 14 residues. Germline lookup yields CDR1 SGDLS and CDR2 YYNGEE. The V gene end was trimmed by 2 bases and the J gene end by 4 bases; junction bases not matched to a gene: 4. The CDR3 loop reads CASSVGTGPETQYF. The CDR3 coding sequence is TGTGCCAGCAGCGTCGGGACAGGTCCAGAGACCCAGTACTTC.

In DNA form, the CDR3 reads TGCGCCAGCAGTACCCTCCGACAGCCGCCTAACGAGCAGTACTTC. It translates to CASSTLRQPPNEQYF. The rearrangement joins TRBV23-1 to TRBJ2-7, with D maybe TRBD1 (5 bases). TRBV23-1 is labeled an ORF, and its function is uncertain. CDR3 length: 15 residues. The V end was cut by 5 bases, the J end by 5 bases, with 19 bases between.

The rearrangement links TRBV19 to TRBJ2-7, with TRBD1 as a possible D gene (5 bases). CDR3 size: 16 residues. Germline V gene sequence: CDR1 LNHDA, CDR2 SQIVND (reference sequence). V lost 0 bases to trimming and J lost 5 bases, with 17 bases between them. CDR3 region: CASSIDPAGSLHEQYF. DNA of the CDR3: TGTGCCAGTAGTATAGATCCGGCAGGGTCTCTCCACGAGCAGTACTTC.

V is TRBV6-5 and J is TRBJ2-3, with unresolved D. There are 13 residues in the CDR3. Deletions cut 0 bases from V and 2 bases from J, with 3 bases between. CDR1 and CDR2 (germline): MNHEY, SVGAGI. CDR3 DNA: TGTGCCAGCAGTTACTCGTACACAGATACGCAGTATTTT. This codes for CASSYSYTDTQYF.

The count of this clone is one. The chain carries TRBV18 and TRBJ2-7; no clear D. Trimming stripped 0 bases from V and 2 bases from J, with 11 bases between. The CDR3 consists of 15 residues. CDR1 KGHSH and CDR2 LQKENI come from the germline V gene. The CDR3 loop reads CASSPPSGSTYEQYF. The CDR3 DNA follows: TGTGCCAGCTCACCACCGTCAGGTTCAACCTACGAGCAGTACTTC.

In this sample, this clone turned up a few times. The V call is TRBV7-9, the J call TRBJ1-6; 7 bases are shared with TRBD1. V lost 5 bases and J lost 7; bases outside the gene matches: 5. This CDR3 spans 14 amino acids. Germline assignment: CDR1 SEHNR and CDR2 FQNEAQ (reference sequence). The CDR3 region is CASSLGQRNSPLHF. The CDR3 nucleotides read TGTGCCAGCAGCCTGGGACAGCGGAATTCACCCCTCCACTTT.

The chain recombines TRBV3-1 (or the pseudogene TRBV3-2) with TRBJ2-5; the D gene could be TRBD1 or TRBD2 (5 bases each). Germline CDR1 is LGHDT and CDR2 is YNNKEL (reference sequence). CDR3 length equals 16 residues. Trimming took off 1 base at V and 4 bases at J, with 16 bases between the two ends. CDR3 sequence (DNA): TGTGCCAGCAGCCAAGGGGCCCCGGCCGGGACAGAGACCCAGTACTTC. Translating gives CASSQGAPAGTETQYF.

The chain is built from TRBV27 and TRBJ2-1; D unresolved. CDR1 MNHEY and CDR2 SMNVEV come from the germline V gene (reference sequence). The CDR3 sequence is 14 residues long. V was shortened by 5 bases and J by 10 bases, with 18 bases between the two germline ends. As DNA, the CDR3 is TGTGCCAGCAGTCCGCCCGGGCGTTGGTGGGAGCAGTTCTTC. This sequence encodes CASSPPGRWWEQFF.

The rearrangement joins TRBV6-5 to TRBJ2-2; D not resolved. V shed 2 bases and J shed 8 bases, with 9 bases lying between them. The germline V gene encodes CDR1 MNHEY and CDR2 SVGAGI. There are 13 residues in the CDR3. CDR3 residues: CASSYKGRGELFF. The CDR3 bases are TGTGCCAGCAGTTACAAGGGAAGGGGGGAGCTGTTTTTT.

This chain uses TRBV7-9 with TRBJ1-1, with a weak D call TRBD1 (5 bases). The CDR3 consists of 16 residues. Trimming left V 5 bases short and J 2 bases short, with 18 bases between. CDR1 and CDR2 from the germline V gene are SEHNR and FQNEAQ (reference sequence). CDR3: CASSQPQLGDNTEAFF. The CDR3 DNA reads as TGTGCCAGCAGCCAGCCGCAGCTAGGGGACAACACTGAAGCTTTCTTT.

The chain combines TRBV6-6 with TRBJ1-2; the D is unclear. This CDR3 is 13 amino acids long. From germline, CDR1 is MNHNY and CDR2 SVGAGI (reference sequence). Trimming took 5 bases from V and 6 from J, leaving 13 bases between them. CDR3: CASSPSGADGYTF. For the CDR3, the DNA is TGTGCCAGCAGTCCCTCCGGTGCTGATGGCTACACCTTC.

The V and J genes are TRBV13 and TRBJ2-7; TRBD1 aligns across 8 bases. CDR3 size: 14 residues. The junction had 6 bases not matched to a gene; V was cut back by 5 bases and J by 3 bases. Germline CDR1 and CDR2: PRHDT and FYEKMQ (reference sequence). For the CDR3, the DNA is TGTGCCAGCAGCGGGCGGACAGGGTACTACGAGCAGTACTTC. The encoded protein is CASSGRTGYYEQYF.

On this clone itself: Different DNA sequences within this sample yield the same CDR3. The rearrangement joins TRBV5-1 to TRBJ1-6; D might be TRBD1 (6 bases). The CDR3 runs to 16 residues. Germline loops: CDR1 SGHRS, CDR2 YFSETQ. Trimming cost V 4 bases and J 0 bases, with 11 bases left between them. This chain's CDR3 is CASSPGQSSYNSPLHF. The CDR3 region has the DNA TGCGCCAGCAGCCCGGGACAAAGCTCCTATAATTCACCCCTCCACTTT. Full variable domain (remainder filled in from reference TRBV5-1 and TRBJ1-6): KAGVTQTPRYLIKTRGQQVTLSCSPISGHRSVSWYQQTPGQGLQFLFEYFSETQRNKGNFPGRFSGRQFSNSRSEMNVSTLELGDSALYLCASSPGQSSYNSPLHFGNGTRLTVT.

The chain employs TRBV6-5 and TRBJ1-1; D not certain. The germline CDR1 and CDR2 sequences are MNHEY and SVGAGI. The CDR3 has 11 residues. V lost 6 bases and J lost 6, with 8 bases in between. CDR3 sequence reads: CASRLLAEAFF. The CDR3 DNA follows: TGTGCCAGCAGGTTGCTAGCTGAAGCTTTCTTT.